This T cell receptor beta chain stems from a study of T-cell memory formation after mild COVID-19. General study results and limits: Proof of SARS-CoV-2 specificity was absent for the second-wave clones that crested on day 37. Memory sampled before infection contained some responding clones, suggesting cross-reactive memory joined. Researchers report contracting CD4+ clones mostly in CM and EM, with CD8+ clones in EMRA.

The sample holds a few counts of this clonotype. Its specificity is not known. TCRdb fed the 5' RACE reads into MiXCR, producing one record per CDR3 protein. Counted here are around 370,000 distinct CDR3 sequences, roughly 20% occurring once; the ten biggest clones make up 12%. This CDR3 comprises 18 residues. Trimming at V came to 2 bases and at J to 6 bases, leaving 14 bases not matched to a gene. The chain combines TRBV12-3 or TRBV12-4 with TRBJ2-1, with 9 positions matching TRBD1. Material: PBMCs or a T cell subset sorted from them (not recorded which). This clonotype was obtained from an adult woman who had mild COVID-19 (a few samples of this study predate the infection). Cell type and time point are not known. Here the CDR3 DNA reads TGTGCCAGCAGTTTATGGGACAGGGATGGCGCCTACGGCAATGAGCAGTTCTTC. It encodes CASSLWDRDGAYGNEQFF.